The 21 T cell receptor beta chains below come from one sample, sequenced in a study of cytomegalovirus exposure and HLA in healthy donors. The study ran its PCR with 60 Vbeta and 13 Jbeta primers. Only in-frame clones appear in the TCRdb table, and some are missing; sequencing was by immunoSEQ multiplex PCR. The table includes some 69,000 clones, 65% to 70% detected once. The material sequenced was PBMCs. The receptor set was obtained from a male donor in good health and CMV-seropositive.

V and J are TRBV9 and TRBJ2-2; 9 nucleotides line up with TRBD2. V shed 2 bases and J 8 bases; nucleotides not matched to a gene: 22. Germline V gene data show CDR1 as SGDLS and CDR2 as YYNGEE. The CDR3 sequence is 20 residues long. The CDR3 sequence: CASSVARGEPGLAPVGELFF. In nucleotides, the CDR3 is TGTGCCAGCAGCGTCGCCAGGGGCGAACCGGGACTAGCCCCCGTGGGGGAGCTGTTTTTT.

V and J are TRBV5-4 and TRBJ2-5; 9 bases fit TRBD2. Germline assignment: CDR1 SGHNT and CDR2 YYREEE (reference sequence). J lost 2 bases, V lost 3 bases, and 17 bases had no gene match. This CDR3 region has 19 residues. This CDR3 reads CASSWGMVAGAAFQETQYF. The CDR3 DNA sequence: TGTGCCAGCAGCTGGGGAATGGTAGCGGGGGCGGCATTTCAAGAGACCCAGTACTTC.

The gene calls are TRBV9 and TRBJ2-1; TRBD2 might be the D (6 bases). V gave up 3 bases and J gave up 4 bases, with 14 bases separating them. Germline loops: CDR1 SGDLS, CDR2 YYNGEE. The CDR3 is 15 amino acids. Here the CDR3 DNA reads TGTGCCAGCAGCGAGAGCAAGGGACTTTACAATGAGCAGTTCTTC. Amino acids: CASSESKGLYNEQFF.

In regard to this clone: Other DNA sequences in this specimen translate into the identical CDR3. The chain recombines TRBV30 with TRBJ1-5; possible D gene TRBD1, 6 bases. From germline, CDR1 is GTSNPN and CDR2 SVGIG (reference sequence). V was shortened by 0 bases and J by 1 base, with 10 bases between the two germline ends. The CDR3 length is 15 residues. CDR3 DNA: TGTGCCTGGAGTGTAGGGGGGGCCAGCAATCAGCCCCAGCATTTT. Translating it yields CAWSVGGASNQPQHF.

The chain combines TRBV27 with TRBJ1-1; D might be TRBD1 (5 bases). Germline V gene sequence: CDR1 MNHEY, CDR2 SMNVEV (reference sequence). This CDR3 is 15 amino acids long. V lost 2 bases and J lost 4, with 14 bases in between. The CDR3 DNA reads as TGTGCCAGCAGTTTAACCGCCGACGGGGGCACTGAAGCTTTCTTT. It encodes CASSLTADGGTEAFF.

V and J are TRBV18 and TRBJ1-5; D may be TRBD1 (6 bases). V was shortened by 5 bases and J by 4 bases, with 12 bases between the two germline ends. Germline CDR1 KGHSH, CDR2 LQKENI. The length of the CDR3 is 14 residues. CDR3 in amino acids: CASSSGQTNQPQHF. The CDR3 bases are TGTGCCAGCTCATCAGGACAGACTAATCAGCCCCAGCATTTT. The full variable domain, rest sourced from reference TRBV18 and TRBJ1-5, is NAGVMQNPRHLVRRRGQEARLRCSPMKGHSHVYWYRQLPEEGLKFMVYLQKENIIDESGMPKERFSAEFPKEGPSILRIQQVVRGDSAAYFCASSSGQTNQPQHFGDGTRLSIL.

The chain employs TRBV21-1 and TRBJ1-6. TRBV21-1 is annotated as a pseudogene. This CDR3 spans 14 amino acids. CDR3 in DNA: TGTGCCAGCAGCAAAAGGCGGGGAAATTCACCCCTCCACTTT. Encoded protein: CASSKRRGNSPLHF.

The table lists this clone with a count of one. V gene TRBV7-2 combines with J gene TRBJ1-5, with TRBD1 matching over 10 bases. The CDR3 is 15 residues long. The ends lost 5 bases at V and 5 bases at J; junction bases unmatched: 6. Germline V CDR1 and CDR2: SGHTA, FQGNSA. The DNA of the CDR3 is TGTGCCAGCAGCCAGGGACAGGGGTGGGATCAGCCCCAGCATTTT. Its protein is CASSQGQGWDQPQHF.

In this sample, this clone turned up once. Written as DNA, the CDR3 is TGTGCCAGCAGCGTAACCTCCCCAGGGCCCGGAAACACCATATATTTT. This gives the protein CASSVTSPGPGNTIYF. The V call is TRBV9, the J call TRBJ1-3, with D possibly matching TRBD1 (5 bases). Trimming cost V 1 base and J 4 bases, with 15 bases left between them. Germline V gene data show CDR1 as SGDLS and CDR2 as YYNGEE. The CDR3 totals 16 residues. The full variable domain, completed using reference TRBV9 and TRBJ1-3, is DSGVTQTPKHLITATGQRVTLRCSPRSGDLSVYWYQQSLDQGLQFLIQYYNGEERAKGNILERFSAQQFPDLHSELNLSSLELGDSALYFCASSVTSPGPGNTIYFGEGSWLTVV.

The chain uses TRBV6-1 and TRBJ2-6; D may be TRBD2 (6 bases). The CDR3 loop spans 13 amino acids. Deletions cut 8 bases from V and 4 bases from J, with 9 bases between. Germline CDR1 and CDR2: MNHNS and SASEGT. Here the CDR3 DNA reads TGTGCCAGCCAGGCGGGAGGGGCCAACGTCCTGACTTTC. Residues: CASQAGGANVLTF.

V is TRBV6-5 and J is TRBJ2-5; TRBD1 might be the D (6 bases). Per germline, CDR1 MNHEY and CDR2 SVGAGI. V lost 5 bases and J 5 bases, leaving 18 bases between the germline ends. The CDR3 contains 15 residues. The CDR3 sequence: CASSGGLGVGETQYF. In nucleotides, the CDR3 is TGTGCCAGCAGTGGGGGCTTGGGGGTAGGGGAGACCCAGTACTTC.

This clone has more than one count but fewer than ten. The CDR3 is CSAAGPPLPPTDTQYF. The CDR3 DNA is TGCAGCGCGGCGGGACCTCCTCTACCCCCCACAGATACGCAGTATTTT. The chain has TRBV29-1 and TRBJ2-3, with D tentatively TRBD2 (6 bases). The CDR3 is 16 amino acids. Germline values: CDR1 SQVTM, CDR2 ANQGSEA. Trimming left V 7 bases short and J 2 bases short, with 22 bases between.

V is TRBV11-3 and J is TRBJ2-5; TRBD1 matches 8 bases. With the DNA end fitting TRBJ2-7 better, the J assignment may be wrong. Germline loops: CDR1 SGHNT, CDR2 YENEEA. CDR3 size: 15 residues. The CDR3 DNA is TGTGCCAGCAGCTTAACCGGGACAGGCCCCTACGAGCAGTACTTC. Translation gives CASSLTGTGPYEQYF.

The gene calls are TRBV6-1 and TRBJ1-6, with 7 bases fitting TRBD1. The CDR3 extends over 12 amino acids. Germline lookup yields CDR1 MNHNS and CDR2 SASEGT. V shed 7 bases, J shed 7 bases, and the junction held 1 base outside the gene matches. Here the CDR3 DNA reads TGTGCCAGCATGGGACAGAATTCACCCCTCCACTTT. This gives the protein CASMGQNSPLHF.

This clone was observed a single time. The rearrangement joins TRBV23-1 to TRBJ2-7, with a possible D match to TRBD1 (6 bases). TRBV23-1 is noted as an ORF with a role that remains uncertain. The CDR3 contains 11 residues. Trimming shortened V by 11 bases and J by 3 bases, and 11 bases separated the two germline ends. CDR3: CAPTRGYEQYF. The CDR3 region has the DNA TGCGCCCCAACCAGGGGCTACGAGCAGTACTTC.

The V and J genes are TRBV27 and TRBJ2-3, with TRBD1 identical over 11 bases. CDR3 size: 13 residues. Germline V gene data show CDR1 as MNHEY and CDR2 as SMNVEV (reference sequence). V was clipped by 8 bases and J by 4 bases; unmatched bases: 2. The CDR3 nucleotides read TGTGCCAGCTGGGACAGGGGGGCAGATACGCAGTATTTT. Encoded protein: CASWDRGADTQYF.

The chain combines TRBV4-3 with TRBJ2-3; 8 bases match TRBD2. Germline V gene sequence: CDR1 LGHNA, CDR2 YSLEER. This CDR3 spans 15 amino acids. The J segment lost 3 bases and the V segment lost 2 bases, leaving 4 bases of the junction unmatched. DNA of the CDR3: TGCGCCAGCAGCCAACAACAGCGGGGGACAGATACGCAGTATTTT. It encodes CASSQQQRGTDTQYF.

Only one count was recorded for this clone. This chain connects TRBV9 to TRBJ2-5; D possibly corresponds to TRBD2 (6 bases). Germline V CDR1 and CDR2: SGDLS, YYNGEE. V dropped 5 bases and J dropped 3 bases, with 11 bases sitting between them. The CDR3 contains 13 residues. CDR3 region: CASSRDSKETQYF. The CDR3 DNA reads TGTGCCAGCAGTCGGGACTCCAAAGAGACCCAGTACTTC.

V usage is TRBV5-1 and J usage is TRBJ2-7; 9 bases are shared with TRBD2. The CDR3 runs 16 residues. V lost 0 bases, J lost 3 bases, and 7 bases stayed unmatched. Germline values: CDR1 SGHRS, CDR2 YFSETQ. The CDR3: CASSLGASGMIYEQYF. The DNA for the CDR3 is TGCGCCAGCAGCTTGGGGGCTAGCGGGATGATCTACGAGCAGTACTTC.

Written as DNA, the CDR3 is TGTGCCAGCAGCTTCGCAGGGGTTGGGGCCAACGTCCTGACTTTC. Residues: CASSFAGVGANVLTF. The genes are TRBV7-8 and TRBJ2-6, with D tentatively TRBD1 (6 bases). Germline-derived CDR1 and CDR2 are SGHVS and FQNEAQ. V was cut by 3 bases and J by 3 bases, with 9 bases left in between. The CDR3 is 15 residues long. Full variable domain (rest looked up from reference TRBV7-8 and TRBJ2-6): GAGVSQSPRYKVAKRGQDVALRCDPISGHVSLFWYQQALGQGPEFLTYFQNEAQLDKSGLPSDRFFAERPEGSVSTLKIQRTQQEDSAVYLCASSFAGVGANVLTFGAGSRLTVL.

About this clone: The junction departs from the called germline gene at one end, perhaps through a read error. The DNA for the CDR3 is TGTTCCAGCAGCACCCGCCGGACAGACTCTGGAAACACCATATATTTT. Its protein is CSSSTRRTDSGNTIYF. The J gene is TRBJ1-3, the V gene TRBV7-9, with D perhaps TRBD1 (6 bases). The CDR3 runs 16 residues. Germline CDR1 and CDR2: SEHNR and FQNEAQ (reference sequence).